A single sample is the source of the 31 T cell receptor beta chains below, sequenced in a study of blood T cell repertoires in COVID-19. Clones were read by immunoSEQ multiplex PCR, and TCRdb kept only the in-frame ones, dropping some. The table shows some 260,000 clones, with roughly 88% occurring only once. Sequencing input: peripheral blood. The source is a woman aged 65 to 85 with COVID-19, enrolled during active disease.

The rearrangement joins TRBV9 to TRBJ1-1; 8 bases are a match to TRBD1. The CDR3 sequence is 18 residues long. Germline-derived CDR1 and CDR2 are SGDLS and YYNGEE. Unmatched junction bases numbered 14, after V lost 0 bases and J lost 4 bases. This chain's CDR3 is CASSVVVSMDRARTEAFF. CDR3 DNA sequence: TGTGCCAGCAGCGTAGTGGTTAGTATGGACAGGGCGCGCACTGAAGCTTTCTTT.

This clone was detected once. The chain carries TRBV19 and TRBJ2-1; TRBD1 aligns across 9 bases. The CDR3 runs to 13 residues. Germline CDR1 reads LNHDA; CDR2 reads SQIVND (reference sequence). With V trimmed by 9 bases and J by 9 bases, 9 bases remained unmatched. The CDR3 coding sequence is TGTGCCAGCGACAGGGGGAACCAGGGTGAGCAGTTCTTC. It translates to CASDRGNQGEQFF.

The chain recombines TRBV18 with TRBJ1-1, with TRBD1 identical over 8 bases. Unmatched junction bases numbered 13, after V lost 6 bases and J lost 10 bases. This CDR3 comprises 14 residues. Germline CDR1 is KGHSH and CDR2 is LQKENI. The CDR3: CASSQETGVMGAFF. The CDR3 DNA sequence: TGTGCCAGCTCGCAAGAGACAGGGGTAATGGGAGCTTTCTTT.

The CDR3 nucleotides read TGTGCCAGCAGTTTACCGACTAGCGGGACTTCCGAGCAGTACTTC. Translation gives CASSLPTSGTSEQYF. The chain recombines TRBV28 with TRBJ2-7; the match to TRBD2 covers 11 bases. After removal of 2 bases from V and 6 bases from J, the junction contained 6 bases not matched to a gene. The CDR3 length is 15 residues. Germline V gene lookup returns CDR1 MDHEN and CDR2 SYDVKM.

This clone has just one count. The chain recombines TRBV27 with TRBJ1-6, with D perhaps matching TRBD1 (6 bases). CDR3 length: 19 residues. Trimming took off 7 bases at V and 0 bases at J, with 22 bases between the two ends. Germline values: CDR1 MNHEY, CDR2 SMNVEV (reference sequence). Written as DNA, the CDR3 is TGTGCCAGCACCCGAAAACAAGACAGGACGAGCTCCTATAATTCACCCCTCCACTTT. It translates to CASTRKQDRTSSYNSPLHF.

The J gene is TRBJ1-5, the V gene TRBV19, with D possibly being TRBD1 (6 bases). The length of the CDR3 is 19 residues. Per the germline V gene, CDR1 is LNHDA and CDR2 is SQIVND (reference sequence). Trimming removed 3 bases from V and 2 bases from J, with 23 bases in between. In nucleotides, the CDR3 is TGTGCCAGTAGTATTGGTACCTACAGGGCCTACCGGGGCAATCAGCCCCAGCATTTT. Protein sequence: CASSIGTYRAYRGNQPQHF.

The chain joins TRBV6-5 to TRBJ2-5, with D possibly TRBD1 on 5 matching bases. The CDR3 extends over 14 amino acids. Germline-derived CDR1 and CDR2 are MNHEY and SVGAGI. The ends were cut back, 5 bases at V and 3 bases at J, with 13 bases in the middle. For the CDR3, the DNA is TGTGCCAGCAGTCCCAGGGTTACTGAAGAGACCCAGTACTTC. Translated: CASSPRVTEETQYF.

V and J are TRBV15 and TRBJ1-5; D ambiguous. The V end lost 0 bases, the J end lost 1 base, and 10 bases lay between the germline ends. The CDR3 has 16 amino acids. The germline gives CDR1 LNHNV, CDR2 YYDKDF (reference sequence). In nucleotides, the CDR3 is TGTGCCACCAGCAGAGATTATACAGTCAGCAATCAGCCCCAGCATTTT. This encodes CATSRDYTVSNQPQHF.

CDR3 bases: TGCGCCAGCAGCATAGGACAGGGTGTGAGCGAGCAGTACTTC. It yields the protein CASSIGQGVSEQYF. This chain joins TRBV5-1 and TRBJ2-7; 8 bases map to TRBD1. CDR1 SGHRS and CDR2 YFSETQ come from the germline V gene. J gave up 6 bases and V 4 bases, and 9 bases lay outside the gene matches. The CDR3 is made up of 14 amino acids.

V gene TRBV6-6 combines with J gene TRBJ2-7; D gene uncertain. Germline CDR1 and CDR2: MNHNY and SVGAGI (reference sequence). This CDR3 has 13 amino acids. V was shortened by 0 bases and J by 4 bases, with 7 bases between the two germline ends. In DNA form, the CDR3 reads TGTGCCAGCAGTTACTCGTTAGCTTACGAGCAGTACTTC. Its protein product is CASSYSLAYEQYF.

This chain uses TRBV7-8 with TRBJ1-5; D is ambiguous. V lost 5 bases and J lost 2, with 7 bases in between. This CDR3 spans 13 amino acids. The germline CDR1 and CDR2 sequences are SGHVS and FQNEAQ. The CDR3 is CASSNRGNQPQHF. The DNA for the CDR3 is TGTGCCAGCAGCAACCGGGGCAATCAGCCCCAGCATTTT.

V is TRBV30 and J is TRBJ2-3; TRBD2 agrees at 7 bases. The CDR3 covers 18 residues. Germline CDR1 GTSNPN, CDR2 SVGIG (reference sequence). The ends lost 2 bases at V and 0 bases at J; junction bases unmatched: 14. CDR3 in amino acids: CAWSWPVGGTTSTDTQYF. The CDR3 DNA sequence: TGTGCCTGGAGTTGGCCAGTAGGCGGGACTACCAGCACAGATACGCAGTATTTT.

V gene TRBV24-1 combines with J gene TRBJ2-7; TRBD1 matches 8 bases. The ends lost 4 bases at V and 5 bases at J; junction bases unmatched: 12. CDR3 length equals 16 residues. Germline V gene data show CDR1 as KGHDR and CDR2 as SFDVKD. The CDR3: CATSEPTGTGVHEQYF. CDR3 nucleotides: TGTGCCACCAGTGAACCAACCGGGACAGGAGTCCACGAGCAGTACTTC.

This clone was counted only a few times. The V and J genes are TRBV4-1 and TRBJ2-7; a weak D match, TRBD2 (5 bases). This CDR3 is 17 amino acids long. Trimming left V 0 bases short and J 0 bases short, with 15 bases between. Germline V CDR1 and CDR2: MGHRA, YSYEKL. CDR3 nucleotide sequence: TGCGCCAGCAGCCAAGATCTAGCCAAAATGAGCTCCTACGAGCAGTACTTC. Protein sequence: CASSQDLAKMSSYEQYF.

The chain's CDR3 is CASSVNQGPNQPQHF. CDR3 coding DNA: TGTGCCAGCTCAGTAAACCAGGGGCCCAATCAGCCCCAGCATTTT. The chain links TRBV18 to TRBJ1-5, with D perhaps TRBD1 (6 bases). The CDR3 length is 15 residues. Trimming stripped 5 bases from V and 3 bases from J, with 14 bases between. CDR1 is KGHSH and CDR2 is LQKENI in the germline V gene.

This chain connects TRBV6-1 to TRBJ1-1, with D uncertain. CDR1 and CDR2 from the germline V gene are MNHNS and SASEGT. With 3 bases removed from V and 5 bases from J, the gap between germline ends came to 10 bases. This CDR3 is 13 amino acids long. The CDR3 sequence: CASSDPRETEAFF. For the CDR3, the DNA is TGTGCCAGCAGTGATCCCCGGGAGACTGAAGCTTTCTTT.

The V gene is TRBV28, the J gene TRBJ2-7; weak D call: TRBD2 (5 bases). Germline CDR1 and CDR2: MDHEN and SYDVKM. CDR3 length: 12 amino acids. V lost 7 bases and J lost 6, with 13 bases in between. For the CDR3, the DNA is TGTGCCAGCACCGATAGCGCGCGCGAGCAGTACTTC. This sequence encodes CASTDSAREQYF.

This clone has a single count. CDR3 DNA sequence: TGTGCCTGGAGCAAACAGGGGGTGTTGACTGAAGCTTTCTTT. Protein sequence: CAWSKQGVLTEAFF. V usage is TRBV30 and J usage is TRBJ1-1; 8 bases line up with TRBD1. The CDR3 runs 14 residues. V trimming: 3 bases; J trimming: 5 bases; junction bases outside the gene matches: 8. CDR1 GTSNPN and CDR2 SVGIG come from the germline V gene (reference sequence).

The sample holds a few counts of this clone. This rearrangement joins TRBV15 to TRBJ1-3; the D is unclear. The CDR3 runs 16 residues. Trimming shortened V by 5 bases and J by 0 bases, and 14 bases separated the two germline ends. Germline V gene lookup returns CDR1 LNHNV and CDR2 YYDKDF (reference sequence). The CDR3 sequence is CATSAQKTGSGNTIYF. The CDR3 coding sequence is TGTGCCACCAGCGCGCAGAAGACGGGCTCTGGAAACACCATATATTTT.

CDR3 nucleotide sequence: TGTGCCAGCTCACCTCCCGGGACAGGTCCGATCACCGGGGAGCTGTTTTTT. Translation: CASSPPGTGPITGELFF. The chain links TRBV18 to TRBJ2-2, with TRBD1 matching over 8 bases. CDR3 length: 17 amino acids. Germline V gives CDR1 KGHSH, CDR2 LQKENI. V gave up 3 bases and J gave up 4 bases; unmatched junction bases: 10.

The V gene is TRBV28, the J gene TRBJ1-1, with D possibly being TRBD1 (5 bases). Trimming left V 2 bases short and J 3 bases short, with 22 bases between. The CDR3 contains 18 residues. Germline CDR1 and CDR2: MDHEN and SYDVKM. CDR3 bases: TGTGCCAGCAGTTTAAGATTCCCGCAGGGTGAATTGGACACTGAAGCTTTCTTT. Translation: CASSLRFPQGELDTEAFF.

V usage is TRBV29-1 and J usage is TRBJ2-2; D gene uncertain. CDR1 and CDR2 (germline): SQVTM, ANQGSEA. With 6 bases removed from V and 0 bases from J, the gap between germline ends came to 5 bases. The CDR3 runs to 12 residues. As DNA, the CDR3 is TGCAGCGTCGTAACGAACACCGGGGAGCTGTTTTTT. Protein product: CSVVTNTGELFF.

This clone was picked up one time. The rearrangement uses TRBV10-3 and TRBJ1-2, with 10 positions matching TRBD1. The J segment lost 8 bases and the V segment lost 7 bases, leaving 7 bases of the junction unmatched. The CDR3 totals 13 residues. Germline CDR1 is ENHRY and CDR2 is SYGVKD. Written as DNA, the CDR3 is TGTGCCATCACCAAGACAGGGGGCCAAGGCTACACCTTC. It encodes CAITKTGGQGYTF.

The chain carries TRBV7-9 and TRBJ1-1; no firm D call. V was clipped by 3 bases and J by 7 bases, with 3 bases between them. CDR1 is SEHNR and CDR2 is FQNEAQ in the germline V gene (reference sequence). The CDR3 is 10 residues long. The CDR3 sequence is CASSFHEAFF. The CDR3 nucleotides read TGTGCCAGCAGCTTCCATGAAGCTTTCTTT.

This clone was detected only once. This chain connects TRBV7-9 to TRBJ2-2; 15 bases map to TRBD2. Trimming took 0 bases from V and 6 from J; bases not matched to a gene: 5. This CDR3 region has 18 residues. Germline loops: CDR1 SEHNR, CDR2 FQNEAQ (reference sequence). CDR3 protein: CASSLAPGLAGGSGELFF. In nucleotides, the CDR3 is TGTGCCAGCAGCTTAGCACCGGGACTAGCGGGAGGTTCCGGGGAGCTGTTTTTT. Combining the CDR3 with reference TRBV7-9 and TRBJ2-2 gives the whole variable domain DTGVSQNPRHKITKRGQNVTFRCDPISEHNRLYWYRQTLGQGPEFLTYFQNEAQLEKSRLLSDRFSAERPKGSFSTLEIQRTEQGDSAMYLCASSLAPGLAGGSGELFFGEGSRLTVL.

The chain employs TRBV27 and TRBJ2-3, with D unresolved. V was shortened by 5 bases and J by 6 bases, with 9 bases between the two germline ends. Germline CDR1 and CDR2: MNHEY and SMNVEV (reference sequence). This CDR3 spans 12 amino acids. The CDR3: CASSPLSDTQYF. CDR3 bases: TGTGCCAGCAGTCCCCTCTCGGATACGCAGTATTTT.

The sample holds many counts of this clone. This chain joins TRBV4-1 and TRBJ1-4, with D unclear. Germline values: CDR1 MGHRA, CDR2 YSYEKL. The CDR3 sequence is 15 residues long. V lost 0 bases and J lost 15, with 20 bases in between. CDR3 region: CASSQDPDGRGGMFF. The CDR3 DNA is TGCGCCAGCAGCCAAGATCCCGACGGACGAGGAGGGATGTTTTTT.

The V call is TRBV3-1 (or the pseudogene TRBV3-2), the J call TRBJ2-7, with 10 bases matching TRBD1. The V gene end was trimmed by 3 bases and the J gene end by 5 bases; junction bases not matched to a gene: 10. The CDR3 totals 16 residues. Germline V lookup: CDR1 LGHDT, CDR2 YNNKEL (reference sequence). The CDR3 sequence: CASSQYDRGPENEQYF. CDR3 DNA sequence: TGTGCCAGCAGCCAGTATGACAGGGGGCCAGAAAACGAGCAGTACTTC.

This clone has a single count. The V call is TRBV5-1, the J call TRBJ1-5; TRBD1 aligns across 7 bases. V shed 4 bases, J shed 4 bases, and the junction held 11 bases outside the gene matches. Germline V gene data show CDR1 as SGHRS and CDR2 as YFSETQ. The CDR3 covers 16 residues. CDR3 in amino acids: CASSPGTDTLNQPQHF. Here the CDR3 DNA reads TGCGCCAGCAGCCCCGGGACAGACACTCTAAATCAGCCCCAGCATTTT.

V and J are TRBV6-1 and TRBJ2-3; 9 bases align to TRBD1. Germline V lookup: CDR1 MNHNS, CDR2 SASEGT. The CDR3 runs to 15 residues. The trim removed 3 bases at V and 0 bases at J, leaving 1 base unmatched. The CDR3 coding sequence is TGTGCCAGCAGTGAGGACAGGGGAAGCACAGATACGCAGTATTTT. Amino acid sequence: CASSEDRGSTDTQYF.

This chain joins TRBV2 and TRBJ2-3, with D possibly TRBD2 on 6 matching bases. Deletions cut 6 bases from V and 0 bases from J, with 10 bases between. The CDR3 sequence is 14 residues long. Germline V gene lookup returns CDR1 SNHLY and CDR2 FYNNEI. Written as DNA, the CDR3 is TGTGCCAGCAGCCGGACTACCAGCACAGATACGCAGTATTTT. Translating it yields CASSRTTSTDTQYF. The whole variable domain, filled in from reference TRBV2 and TRBJ2-3, reads EPEVTQTPSHQVTQMGQEVILRCVPISNHLYFYWYRQILGQKVEFLVSFYNNEISEKSEIFDDQFSVERPDGSNFTLKIRSTKLEDSAMYFCASSRTTSTDTQYFGPGTRLTVL.